The next 18 T cell receptor beta chains were all read from a single sample in a study of early stage breast cancer tumors. Data came from immunoSEQ multiplex PCR; TCRdb stores just in-frame clones and leaves some out. Seen here are 60,000 to 80,000 clones, roughly 84% observed once, and the top ten hold 3.5%. Sequenced input: blood. The receptors shown here come from a person aged 55 to 75 with breast cancer.

The chain couples TRBV7-9 to TRBJ1-2; D remains unclear. Germline values: CDR1 SEHNR, CDR2 FQNEAQ (reference sequence). This CDR3 region has 13 residues. The V gene lost 1 base and the J gene lost 3 bases, with 6 bases spanning the gap. The CDR3 nucleotides read TGTGCCAGCAGCTTAGAGAGTTACTATGGCTACACCTTC. It yields the protein CASSLESYYGYTF. The full variable domain, with the rest looked up from reference TRBV7-9 and TRBJ1-2, is DTGVSQNPRHKITKRGQNVTFRCDPISEHNRLYWYRQTLGQGPEFLTYFQNEAQLEKSRLLSDRFSAERPKGSFSTLEIQRTEQGDSAMYLCASSLESYYGYTFGSGTRLTVV.

V and J are TRBV6-1 and TRBJ2-7; 8 bases align to TRBD1. Per the germline V gene, CDR1 is MNHNS and CDR2 is SASEGT. The junction had 5 bases not matched to a gene; V was cut back by 1 base and J by 3 bases. The CDR3 extends over 15 amino acids. The CDR3 reads CASSEEQGANYEQYF. DNA of the CDR3: TGTGCCAGCAGTGAAGAGCAGGGGGCAAACTACGAGCAGTACTTC.

The rearrangement joins TRBV11-2 to TRBJ2-7, with TRBD1 matching over 8 bases. With V trimmed by 1 base and J by 3 bases, 8 bases remained unmatched. The length of the CDR3 is 16 residues. CDR1 is SGHAT, CDR2 FQNNGV, per germline. CDR3 DNA sequence: TGTGCCAGCAGCTTAGTTAGGCGGACAGGGAACTACGAGCAGTACTTC. This gives the protein CASSLVRRTGNYEQYF.

CDR3 bases: TGTGCCAGCAGCTTAGGGGGGAACAGGGATGAAAATGGCTACACCTTC. The encoded protein is CASSLGGNRDENGYTF. The chain carries TRBV7-9 and TRBJ1-2, with a possible D match to TRBD1 (6 bases). The CDR3 is made up of 16 amino acids. Looked up from germline, CDR1 is SEHNR and CDR2 is FQNEAQ (reference sequence). V lost 1 base and J 6 bases, leaving 18 bases between the germline ends. The full variable domain, rest sourced from reference TRBV7-9 and TRBJ1-2, is DTGVSQNPRHKITKRGQNVTFRCDPISEHNRLYWYRQTLGQGPEFLTYFQNEAQLEKSRLLSDRFSAERPKGSFSTLEIQRTEQGDSAMYLCASSLGGNRDENGYTFGSGTRLTVV.

The V and J genes are TRBV6-1 and TRBJ1-2; D not certain. CDR1 is MNHNS, CDR2 SASEGT, per germline. V shed 0 bases and J shed 8 bases, with 10 bases lying between them. This CDR3 spans 13 amino acids. The CDR3 nucleotides are TGTGCCAGCAGTGAAGCGAGGGTTTCGGGCTACACCTTC. It specifies CASSEARVSGYTF.

V is TRBV5-1 and J is TRBJ2-3, with unresolved D. The CDR3 is made up of 13 amino acids. Germline V lookup: CDR1 SGHRS, CDR2 YFSETQ. Trimming left V 3 bases short and J 0 bases short, with 5 bases between. For the CDR3, the DNA is TGCGCCAGCAGCTCCCCTAGCACAGATACGCAGTATTTT. This codes for CASSSPSTDTQYF.

CDR3 sequence (DNA): TGTGCCAGCAGTGCACCTCGGACAGGGAATAATGAAAAACTGTTTTTT. As protein: CASSAPRTGNNEKLFF. The chain carries TRBV28 and TRBJ1-4, with 8 bases matching TRBD1. V shed 5 bases, J shed 4 bases, and the junction held 9 bases outside the gene matches. Germline V gives CDR1 MDHEN, CDR2 SYDVKM. There are 16 residues in the CDR3.

V gene TRBV5-6 combines with J gene TRBJ2-7; D is unclear. V gave up 0 bases and J gave up 6 bases, with 13 bases separating them. Germline V lookup: CDR1 SGHDT, CDR2 YYEEEE. This CDR3 has 14 amino acids. CDR3 region: CASSLGAVSSEQYF. CDR3 nucleotides: TGTGCCAGCAGCTTGGGGGCAGTCTCGAGCGAGCAGTACTTC.

This chain links TRBV29-1 with TRBJ1-1; D is unresolved. Germline CDR1 reads SQVTM; CDR2 reads ANQGSEA. The CDR3 consists of 13 residues. V was shortened by 5 bases and J by 1 base, with 11 bases between the two germline ends. CDR3 residues: CSVHTHPNTEAFF. The CDR3 coding sequence is TGCAGCGTTCACACCCACCCGAACACTGAAGCTTTCTTT.

The V call is TRBV10-3, the J call TRBJ2-7, with D perhaps TRBD2 (5 bases). Germline CDR1 is ENHRY and CDR2 is SYGVKD. The CDR3 spans 12 residues. Trimming took 10 bases from V and 4 from J, leaving 14 bases between them. In DNA, the CDR3 is TGTGCCACCTCGGGGAGACTTTACGAGCAGTACTTC. It is translated as CATSGRLYEQYF.

The rearrangement uses TRBV28 and TRBJ2-3; 7 bases line up with TRBD1. In germline, CDR1 is MDHEN, CDR2 SYDVKM. Unmatched junction bases numbered 10, after V lost 7 bases and J lost 0 bases. The CDR3 consists of 16 residues. The CDR3 sequence: CASTDRVGGSTDTQYF. DNA of the CDR3: TGTGCCAGCACCGACAGGGTTGGCGGGAGCACAGATACGCAGTATTTT.

This clone was seen more than once but under ten times. V is TRBV6-6 and J is TRBJ1-5, with unresolved D. The V and J ends lost 6 bases and 2 bases respectively, with 17 bases between them. CDR1 MNHNY and CDR2 SVGAGI come from the germline V gene (reference sequence). This CDR3 has 16 residues. The CDR3: CASSDSLGLGNQPQHF. The CDR3 DNA sequence: TGTGCCAGCAGCGATAGTCTGGGGTTGGGCAATCAGCCCCAGCATTTT.

The chain couples TRBV20-1 to TRBJ2-7; no clear D. The CDR3 covers 10 residues. Germline CDR1 reads DFQATT; CDR2 reads SNEGSKA (reference sequence). Deletions cut 6 bases from V and 6 bases from J, with 9 bases between. The CDR3, as DNA: TGCAGTGCAAAAACTCGCGAGCAGTACTTC. Protein: CSAKTREQYF.

This clone has more than one count but fewer than ten. V is TRBV5-4 and J is TRBJ2-7; D is perhaps TRBD1 (6 bases). CDR1 and CDR2 from the germline V gene are SGHNT and YYREEE (reference sequence). The V and J ends lost 0 bases and 5 bases respectively, with 9 bases between them. This CDR3 contains 13 residues. In DNA form, the CDR3 reads TGTGCCAGCAGCTTGGTGGCAGGGGACGAGCAGTACTTC. Protein sequence: CASSLVAGDEQYF.

V and J are TRBV11-3 and TRBJ2-3; D unresolved. Germline lookup yields CDR1 SGHNT and CDR2 YENEEA. V lost 6 bases and J lost 0, with 7 bases in between. The CDR3 consists of 13 residues. As DNA, the CDR3 is TGTGCCAGCAGTTATGACAGCACAGATACGCAGTATTTT. Translated, it gives CASSYDSTDTQYF.

This clone was recorded once. The J gene is TRBJ2-3, the V gene TRBV7-3; D is perhaps TRBD1 or TRBD2 (5 bases each). CDR3 size: 15 residues. Trimming removed 2 bases at V and 0 bases at J, with 9 bases between. Germline V gives CDR1 SGHTA, CDR2 FQGTGA. The CDR3 loop reads CASSLRGASTDTQYF. Written as DNA, the CDR3 is TGTGCCAGCAGCTTACGAGGGGCGAGCACAGATACGCAGTATTTT.

This clone was detected once. The rearrangement uses TRBV28 and TRBJ2-3; the D gene could be TRBD1 or TRBD2 (5 bases each). Germline V gene lookup returns CDR1 MDHEN and CDR2 SYDVKM. CDR3 length: 16 amino acids. Trimming cost V 10 bases and J 0 bases, with 20 bases left between them. The CDR3 protein is CATIGRGLPSTDTQYF. CDR3 nucleotide sequence: TGTGCCACCATCGGACGGGGCCTCCCTAGCACAGATACGCAGTATTTT.

The J gene is TRBJ2-3, the V gene TRBV30, with unresolved D. Germline V gene sequence: CDR1 GTSNPN, CDR2 SVGIG (reference sequence). V lost 0 bases and J 0 bases, leaving 7 bases between the germline ends. The CDR3 runs to 14 residues. This CDR3 is CAWSVSPSTDTQYF. CDR3 nucleotides: TGTGCCTGGAGTGTATCCCCTAGCACAGATACGCAGTATTTT.